This T cell receptor beta chain was obtained from a study of blood T cells in healthy people across ages. Study results and caveats: The study found more naive CD4+ cells and higher diversity in long-lived than aged donors.

A second PCR, run for about 7 to 12 cycles, used a sample-barcoded 5' primer plus a J-beta primer mix. Individual samples furnished no less than 3 million CDR3-containing paired-end reads apiece. MiXCR was run by TCRdb on the 5' RACE reads, yielding one entry per CDR3 protein. The sample contains about 730,000 distinct CDR3 sequences, 40% to 45% of which appear only once. Researchers report isolating at least 6 million PBMCs per sample. For this clonotype: The target antigen is unknown.

This CDR3 spans 21 amino acids. Unmatched junction bases numbered 30, after V lost 5 bases and J lost 6 bases. CDR1 is SGHTA and CDR2 is FQGTGA in the germline V gene. The V and J genes are TRBV7-3 and TRBJ1-1; 7 positions match TRBD1. The clonotype was recovered from a woman aged 55-69 years in good health. The sample was blood. The CDR3 DNA reads as TGTGCCAGCAGCCCCCCCCTCGACAGGGTCCAACGGACCTCTTTGTGCGCTGAAGCTTTCTTT. Its protein product is CASSPPLDRVQRTSLCAEAFF.